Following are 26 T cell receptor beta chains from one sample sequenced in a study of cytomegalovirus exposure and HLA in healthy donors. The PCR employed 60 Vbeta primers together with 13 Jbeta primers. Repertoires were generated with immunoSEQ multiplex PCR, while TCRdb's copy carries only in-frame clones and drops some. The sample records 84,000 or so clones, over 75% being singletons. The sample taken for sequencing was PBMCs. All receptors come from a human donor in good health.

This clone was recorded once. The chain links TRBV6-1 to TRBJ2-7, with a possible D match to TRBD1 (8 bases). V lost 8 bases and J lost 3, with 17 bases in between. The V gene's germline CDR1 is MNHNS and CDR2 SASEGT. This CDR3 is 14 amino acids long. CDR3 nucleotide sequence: TGTGCCAGCGGGGAGGGGACAGGAGTCTACGAGCAGTACTTC. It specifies CASGEGTGVYEQYF.

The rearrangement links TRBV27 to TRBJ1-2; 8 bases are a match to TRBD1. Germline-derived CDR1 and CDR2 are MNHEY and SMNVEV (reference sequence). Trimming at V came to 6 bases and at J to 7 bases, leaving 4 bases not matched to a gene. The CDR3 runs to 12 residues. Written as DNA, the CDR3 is TGTGCCAGCAGCCAGGGGGCTGGTGGCTACACCTTC. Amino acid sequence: CASSQGAGGYTF.

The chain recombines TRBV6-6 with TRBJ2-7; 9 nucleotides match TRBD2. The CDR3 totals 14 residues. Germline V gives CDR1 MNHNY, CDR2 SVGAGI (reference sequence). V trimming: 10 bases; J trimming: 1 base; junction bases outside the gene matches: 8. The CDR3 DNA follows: TGTGCCACTTCCCCTCTAGCGGGGTCCTACGAGCAGTACTTC. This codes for CATSPLAGSYEQYF.

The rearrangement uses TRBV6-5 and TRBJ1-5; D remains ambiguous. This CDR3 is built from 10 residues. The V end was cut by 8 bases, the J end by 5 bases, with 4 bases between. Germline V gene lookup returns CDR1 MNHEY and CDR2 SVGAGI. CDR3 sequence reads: CASSDQPQHF. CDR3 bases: TGTGCCAGCTCGGATCAGCCCCAGCATTTT.

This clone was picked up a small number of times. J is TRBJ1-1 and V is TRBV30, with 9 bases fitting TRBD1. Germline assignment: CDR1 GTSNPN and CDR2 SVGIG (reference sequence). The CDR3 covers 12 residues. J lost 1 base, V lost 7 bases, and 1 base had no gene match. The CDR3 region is CASDRGNTEAFF. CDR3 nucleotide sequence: TGTGCCTCGGACAGGGGGAACACTGAAGCTTTCTTT. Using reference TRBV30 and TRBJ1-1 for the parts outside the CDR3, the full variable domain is SQTIHQWPATLVQPVGSPLSLECTVEGTSNPNLYWYRQAAGRGLQLLFYSVGIGQISSEVPQNLSASRPQDRQFILSSKKLLLSDSGFYLCASDRGNTEAFFGQGTRLTVV.

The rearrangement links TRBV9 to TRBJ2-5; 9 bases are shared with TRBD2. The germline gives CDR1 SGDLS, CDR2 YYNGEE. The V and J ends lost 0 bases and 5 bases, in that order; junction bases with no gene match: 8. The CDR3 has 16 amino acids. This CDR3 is CASSVGGRGGYETQYF. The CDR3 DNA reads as TGTGCCAGCAGCGTAGGTGGGCGGGGGGGTTACGAGACCCAGTACTTC.

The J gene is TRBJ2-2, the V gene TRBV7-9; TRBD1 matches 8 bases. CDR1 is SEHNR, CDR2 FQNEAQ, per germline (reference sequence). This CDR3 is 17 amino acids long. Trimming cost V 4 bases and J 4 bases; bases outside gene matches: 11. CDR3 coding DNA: TGTGCCAGCAGCTCCCCCCGACAGGGGATTAGCACCGGGGAGCTGTTTTTT. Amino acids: CASSSPRQGISTGELFF. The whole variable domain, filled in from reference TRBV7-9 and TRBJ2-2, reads DTGVSQNPRHKITKRGQNVTFRCDPISEHNRLYWYRQTLGQGPEFLTYFQNEAQLEKSRLLSDRFSAERPKGSFSTLEIQRTEQGDSAMYLCASSSPRQGISTGELFFGEGSRLTVL.

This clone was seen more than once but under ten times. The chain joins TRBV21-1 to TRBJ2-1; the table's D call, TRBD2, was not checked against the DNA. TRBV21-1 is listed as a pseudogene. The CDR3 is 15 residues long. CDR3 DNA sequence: TGTGCCAGCAGCACCCAGCGGGGGGCCTACAATGAGCAGTTCTTC. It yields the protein CASSTQRGAYNEQFF.

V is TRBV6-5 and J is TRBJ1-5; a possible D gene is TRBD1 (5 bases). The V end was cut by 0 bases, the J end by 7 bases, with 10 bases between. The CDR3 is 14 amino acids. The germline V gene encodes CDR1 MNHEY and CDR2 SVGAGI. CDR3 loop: CASSYSGVQQPQHF. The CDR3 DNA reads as TGTGCCAGCAGTTACTCAGGGGTTCAGCAGCCCCAGCATTTT.

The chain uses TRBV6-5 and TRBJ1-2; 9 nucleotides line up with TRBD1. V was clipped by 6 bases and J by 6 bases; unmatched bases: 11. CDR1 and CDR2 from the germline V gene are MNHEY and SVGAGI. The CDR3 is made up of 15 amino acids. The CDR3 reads CASRDWDRDFDGYTF. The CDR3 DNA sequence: TGTGCCAGCAGGGACTGGGACAGGGATTTTGATGGCTACACCTTC.

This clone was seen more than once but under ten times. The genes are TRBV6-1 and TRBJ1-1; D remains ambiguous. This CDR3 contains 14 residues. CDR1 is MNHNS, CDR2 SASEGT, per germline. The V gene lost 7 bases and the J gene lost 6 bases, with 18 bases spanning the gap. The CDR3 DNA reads TGTGCCAGCACTAGGCAGGAGGGTGCTTCTGAAGCTTTCTTT. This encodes CASTRQEGASEAFF.

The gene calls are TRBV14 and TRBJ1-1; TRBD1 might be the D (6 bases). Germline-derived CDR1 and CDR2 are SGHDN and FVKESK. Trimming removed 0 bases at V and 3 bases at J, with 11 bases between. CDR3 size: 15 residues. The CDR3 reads CASSQDVGQYTEAFF. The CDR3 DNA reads TGTGCCAGCAGCCAAGATGTTGGACAGTACACTGAAGCTTTCTTT.

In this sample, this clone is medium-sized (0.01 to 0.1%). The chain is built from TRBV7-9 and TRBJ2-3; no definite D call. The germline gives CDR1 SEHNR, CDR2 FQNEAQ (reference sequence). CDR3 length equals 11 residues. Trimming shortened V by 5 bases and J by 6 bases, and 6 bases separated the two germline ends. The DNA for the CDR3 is TGTGCCAGCAGCCCCCAGGATACGCAGTATTTT. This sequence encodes CASSPQDTQYF.

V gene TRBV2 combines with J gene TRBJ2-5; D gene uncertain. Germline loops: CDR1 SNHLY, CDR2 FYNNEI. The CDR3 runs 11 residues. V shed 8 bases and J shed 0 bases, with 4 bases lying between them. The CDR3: CASDNQETQYF. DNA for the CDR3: TGTGCCAGCGACAACCAAGAGACCCAGTACTTC. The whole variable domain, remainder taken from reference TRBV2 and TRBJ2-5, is EPEVTQTPSHQVTQMGQEVILRCVPISNHLYFYWYRQILGQKVEFLVSFYNNEISEKSEIFDDQFSVERPDGSNFTLKIRSTKLEDSAMYFCASDNQETQYFGPGTRLLVL.

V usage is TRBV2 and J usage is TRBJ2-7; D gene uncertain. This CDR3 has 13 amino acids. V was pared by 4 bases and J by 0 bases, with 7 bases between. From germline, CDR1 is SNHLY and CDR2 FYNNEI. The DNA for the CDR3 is TGTGCCAGCAGTGTTTCTGTCTCCTACGAGCAGTACTTC. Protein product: CASSVSVSYEQYF.

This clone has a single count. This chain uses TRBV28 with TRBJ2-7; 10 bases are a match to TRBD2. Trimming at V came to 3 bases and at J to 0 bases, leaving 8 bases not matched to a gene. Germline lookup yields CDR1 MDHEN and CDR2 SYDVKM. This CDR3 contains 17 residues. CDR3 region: CASSFSLAGRSSYEQYF. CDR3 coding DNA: TGTGCCAGCAGTTTTTCACTAGCGGGGAGGTCCTCCTACGAGCAGTACTTC. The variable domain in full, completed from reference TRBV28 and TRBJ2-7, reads DVKVTQSSRYLVKRTGEKVFLECVQDMDHENMFWYRQDPGLGLRLIYFSYDVKMKEKGDIPEGYSVSREKKERFSLILESASTNQTSMYLCASSFSLAGRSSYEQYFGPGTRLTVT.

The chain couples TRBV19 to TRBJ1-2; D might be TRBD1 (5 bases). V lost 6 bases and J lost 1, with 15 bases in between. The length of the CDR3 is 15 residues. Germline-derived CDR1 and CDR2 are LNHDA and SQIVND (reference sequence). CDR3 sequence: CASRRGLGLNYGYTF. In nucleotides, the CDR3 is TGTGCCAGTAGAAGGGGCCTTGGGCTTAACTATGGCTACACCTTC. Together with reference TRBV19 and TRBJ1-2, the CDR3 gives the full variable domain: DGGITQSPKYLFRKEGQNVTLSCEQNLNHDAMYWYRQDPGQGLRLIYYSQIVNDFQKGDIAEGYSVSREKKESFPLTVTSAQKNPTAFYLCASRRGLGLNYGYTFGSGTRLTVV.

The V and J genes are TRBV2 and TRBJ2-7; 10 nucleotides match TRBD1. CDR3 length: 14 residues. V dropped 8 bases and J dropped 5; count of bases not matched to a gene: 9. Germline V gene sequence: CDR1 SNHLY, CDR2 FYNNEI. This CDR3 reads CASGGQGKWHEQYF. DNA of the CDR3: TGTGCCAGCGGGGGACAGGGGAAATGGCACGAGCAGTACTTC.

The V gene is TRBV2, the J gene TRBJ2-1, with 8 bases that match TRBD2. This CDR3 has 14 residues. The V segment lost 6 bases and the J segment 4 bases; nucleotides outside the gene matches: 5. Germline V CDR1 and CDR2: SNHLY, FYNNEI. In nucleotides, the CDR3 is TGTGCCAGCAGCAGCGGGGGAGGTTACAATGAGCAGTTCTTC. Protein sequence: CASSSGGGYNEQFF.

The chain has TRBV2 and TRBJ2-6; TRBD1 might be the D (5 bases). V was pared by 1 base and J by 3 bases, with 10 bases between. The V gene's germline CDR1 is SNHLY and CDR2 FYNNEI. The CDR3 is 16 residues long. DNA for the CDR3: TGTGCCAGCAGTGAAGAGCAGGGCGGTGGGGCCAACGTCCTGACTTTC. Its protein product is CASSEEQGGGANVLTF.

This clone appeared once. The CDR3 coding sequence is TGTGCCAGCAGCTCCCAGGGACTAGCAACTGATACGCAGTATTTT. It translates to CASSSQGLATDTQYF. This chain connects TRBV7-2 to TRBJ2-3, with 9 bases aligning to TRBD2. Germline V gives CDR1 SGHTA, CDR2 FQGNSA. With V trimmed by 4 bases and J by 6 bases, 8 bases remained unmatched. The CDR3 has 15 residues.

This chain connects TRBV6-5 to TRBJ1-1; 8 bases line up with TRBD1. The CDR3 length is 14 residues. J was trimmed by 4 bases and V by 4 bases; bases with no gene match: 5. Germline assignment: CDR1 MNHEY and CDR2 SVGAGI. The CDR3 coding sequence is TGTGCCAGCAGTTCGTGGACAGGGCGCACTGAAGCTTTCTTT. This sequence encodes CASSSWTGRTEAFF.

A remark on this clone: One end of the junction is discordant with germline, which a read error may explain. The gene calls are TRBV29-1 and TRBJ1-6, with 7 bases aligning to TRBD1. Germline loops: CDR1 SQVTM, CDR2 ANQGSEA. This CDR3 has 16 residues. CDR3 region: CSVSRTGVSYNSPLNF. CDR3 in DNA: TGCAGCGTTAGCCGCACAGGGGTCTCCTATAATTCACCCCTCAACTTT.

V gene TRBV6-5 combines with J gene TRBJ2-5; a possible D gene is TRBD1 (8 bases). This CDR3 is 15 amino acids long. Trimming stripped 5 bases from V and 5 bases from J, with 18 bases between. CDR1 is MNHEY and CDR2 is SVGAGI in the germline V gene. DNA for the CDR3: TGTGCCAGCAGTAGGGCACAGGGGGGGAGGGAGACCCAGTACTTC. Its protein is CASSRAQGGRETQYF.

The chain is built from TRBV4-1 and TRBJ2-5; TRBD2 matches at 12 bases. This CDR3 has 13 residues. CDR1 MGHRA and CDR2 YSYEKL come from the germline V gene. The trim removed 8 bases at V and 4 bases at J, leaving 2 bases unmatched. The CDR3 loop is CASALAGGETQYF. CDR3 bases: TGCGCCAGCGCACTAGCGGGGGGAGAGACCCAGTACTTC.

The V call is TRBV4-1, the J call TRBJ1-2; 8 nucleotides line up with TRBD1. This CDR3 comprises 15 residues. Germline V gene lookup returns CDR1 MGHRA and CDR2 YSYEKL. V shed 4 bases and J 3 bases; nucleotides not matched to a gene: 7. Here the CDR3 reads CASSPLDRADYGYTF. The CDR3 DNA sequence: TGCGCCAGCAGCCCGTTGGACAGGGCAGACTATGGCTACACCTTC.